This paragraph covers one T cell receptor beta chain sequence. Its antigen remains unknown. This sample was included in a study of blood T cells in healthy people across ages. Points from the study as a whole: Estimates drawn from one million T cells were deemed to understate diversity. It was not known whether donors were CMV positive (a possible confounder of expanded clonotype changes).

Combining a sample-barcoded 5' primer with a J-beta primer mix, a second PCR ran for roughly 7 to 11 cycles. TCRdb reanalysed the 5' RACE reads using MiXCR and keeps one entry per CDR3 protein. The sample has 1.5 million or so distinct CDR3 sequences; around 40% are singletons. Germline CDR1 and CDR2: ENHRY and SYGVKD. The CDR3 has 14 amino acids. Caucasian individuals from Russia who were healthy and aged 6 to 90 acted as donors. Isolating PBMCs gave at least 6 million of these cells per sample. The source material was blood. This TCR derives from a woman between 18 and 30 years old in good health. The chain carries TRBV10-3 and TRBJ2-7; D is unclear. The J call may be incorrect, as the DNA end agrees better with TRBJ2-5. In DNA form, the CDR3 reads TGTGCCATCAGTGAGTCGAAGGCTGCGGAGACCCAGTACTTC. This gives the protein CAISESKAAETQYF.